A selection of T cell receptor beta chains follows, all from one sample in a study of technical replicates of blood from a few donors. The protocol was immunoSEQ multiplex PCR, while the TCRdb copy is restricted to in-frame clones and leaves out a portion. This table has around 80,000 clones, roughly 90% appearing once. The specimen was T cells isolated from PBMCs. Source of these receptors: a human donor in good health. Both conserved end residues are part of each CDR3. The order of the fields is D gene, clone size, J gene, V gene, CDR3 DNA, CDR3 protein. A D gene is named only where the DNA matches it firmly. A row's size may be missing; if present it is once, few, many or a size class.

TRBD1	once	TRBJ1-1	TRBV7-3	TGTGCCAGCAGCCAAAGGACAGGGGGAGACACTGAAGCTTTCTTT	CASSQRTGGDTEAFF
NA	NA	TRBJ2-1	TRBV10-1	TGCGCCAGCAGTGAGTCGAGGCTAGCCACCCTCTTAGGCTACAATGAGCAGTTCTTC	CASSESRLATLLGYNEQFF
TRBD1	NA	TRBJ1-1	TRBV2	TGTGCCAGCAGCGACCCGACAGGGGGTGAAGCTTTCTTT	CASSDPTGGEAFF
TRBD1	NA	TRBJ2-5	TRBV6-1	TGTGCCAGCAGTCAACAGGGGGGACAAGAGACCCAGTACTTC	CASSQQGGQETQYF
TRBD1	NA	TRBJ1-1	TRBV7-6	TGTGCCAGCAGCCCGGAGGGGGCGCCTCACACTGAAGCTTTCTTT	CASSPEGAPHTEAFF
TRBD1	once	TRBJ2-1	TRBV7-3	TGTGCCAGCAGCCCCCAAACAGGGGACAATGAGCAGTTCTTC	CASSPQTGDNEQFF
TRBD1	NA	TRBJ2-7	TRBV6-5	TGTGCCAGCTTGACTTACGGGACAGGGGGTGGCGAGCAGTACTTC	CASLTYGTGGGEQYF
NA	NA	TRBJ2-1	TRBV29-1	TGCAGCGTGATACGATTAGCGGATGAGCAGTTCTTC	CSVIRLADEQFF
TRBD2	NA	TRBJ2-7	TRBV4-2	TGTGCCAGCAGCCAAGAGGGGACTAGCCATTACGAGCAGTACTTC	CASSQEGTSHYEQYF
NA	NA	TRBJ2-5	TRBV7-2	TGTGCCAGCAGCTCCTCTTCAGGGGAGACCCAGTACTTC	CASSSSSGETQYF
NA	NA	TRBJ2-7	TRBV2	TGTGCCAGCCGGACAGACTCCTACGAGCAGTACTTC	CASRTDSYEQYF
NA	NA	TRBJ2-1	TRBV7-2	TGTGCCAGCAGCTTTACTAGAGGAAGAAGCTCCTACAATGAGCAGTTCTTC	CASSFTRGRSSYNEQFF
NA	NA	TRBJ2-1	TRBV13	TGTGCCAGCAGCCCCCCCCGACAGGCGGATAAGACTAGCAACAATGAGCAGTTCTTC	CASSPPRQADKTSNNEQFF
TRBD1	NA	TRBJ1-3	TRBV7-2	TGTGCCAGCAGCTTATCAGGGGGCTCTGGAAACACCATATATTTT	CASSLSGGSGNTIYF
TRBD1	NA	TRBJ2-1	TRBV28	TGTGCCAGCAGTTCATTGGGACAGGGAATTTACAATGAGCAGTTCTTC	CASSSLGQGIYNEQFF
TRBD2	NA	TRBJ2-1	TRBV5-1	TGCGCCAGCAGCCCATCACTAGCGGCATACAATAAGCAGTTCTTC	CASSPSLAAYNKQFF
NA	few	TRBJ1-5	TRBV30	TGTGCCTGGAGCGGGTTTAGCAATCAGCCCCAGCATTTT	CAWSGFSNQPQHF
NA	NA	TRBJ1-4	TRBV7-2	TGTGCCAGCAGCTTTCTCTTTGGTCCGCGCGGCGGTAGGGAAAAACTGTTTTTT	CASSFLFGPRGGREKLFF
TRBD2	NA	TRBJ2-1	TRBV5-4	TGTGCCAGCAGCTCAGGACTAGCGGGGGAAGAGCAGTTCTTC	CASSSGLAGEEQFF
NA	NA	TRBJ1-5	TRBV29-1	TGCAGCGCCCGGACAGCCTGGGGTCAGCCCCAGCATTTT	CSARTAWGQPQHF
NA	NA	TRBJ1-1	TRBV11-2	TGTGCCAGCAGCCAAAGGGGAGGTCAGAACACTGAAGCTTTCTTT	CASSQRGGQNTEAFF
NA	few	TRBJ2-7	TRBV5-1	TGCGCCAGCAGCCCCCGGGACTACGAGCAGTACTTC	CASSPRDYEQYF
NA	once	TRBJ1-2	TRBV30	TGTGCCTGGGGGGGGAATGGCTACACCTTC	CAWGGNGYTF
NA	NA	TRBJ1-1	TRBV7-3	TGTGCCAGCAGCTTAACAGAAGGAGTCCCCAAAGCTTTCTTT	CASSLTEGVPKAFF
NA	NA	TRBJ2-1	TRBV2	TGTGCCAGCAGTGGCGTCAATGAGCAGTTCTTC	CASSGVNEQFF
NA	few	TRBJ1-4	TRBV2	TGTGCCAGCAGTGAAATGGGAGTAACTAATGAAAAACTGTTTTTT	CASSEMGVTNEKLFF
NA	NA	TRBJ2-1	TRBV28	TGTGCCAGCAGTTTAGCCCTAGCAGTAAATGAGCAGTTCTTC	CASSLALAVNEQFF
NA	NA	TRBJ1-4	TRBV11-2	TGTGCCAGCAGTACTTGGGGGGTCGATGAAAAACTGTTTTTT	CASSTWGVDEKLFF
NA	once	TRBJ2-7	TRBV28	TGTGCCAGCAGTTTTCCGGACTCTCCTTTCTACGAGCAGTACTTC	CASSFPDSPFYEQYF
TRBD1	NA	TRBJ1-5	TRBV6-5	TGTGCCAGCAGTGGGACAGGCAATCAGCCCCAGCATTTT	CASSGTGNQPQHF
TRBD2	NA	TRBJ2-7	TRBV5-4	TGTGCCAGCAGCTTAATTAGCGGGTACGAGCAGTACTTC	CASSLISGYEQYF
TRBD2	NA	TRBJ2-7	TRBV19	TGTGCCAGTAGTATAGGATACGGCGGGAGGGCCTACGAGCAGTACTTC	CASSIGYGGRAYEQYF
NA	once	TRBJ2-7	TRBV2	TGTGCCAGCAGCGGACTTTACTCATACGAGCAGTACTTC	CASSGLYSYEQYF
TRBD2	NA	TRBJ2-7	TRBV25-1	TGTGCCAGCAGTGAAACACTAGCGGGAGTTTCCGAGCAGTACTTC	CASSETLAGVSEQYF
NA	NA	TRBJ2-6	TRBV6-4	TGTGCCAGCAGTGACTCGGCGGGGACTGGGGCCAACGTCCTGACTTTC	CASSDSAGTGANVLTF